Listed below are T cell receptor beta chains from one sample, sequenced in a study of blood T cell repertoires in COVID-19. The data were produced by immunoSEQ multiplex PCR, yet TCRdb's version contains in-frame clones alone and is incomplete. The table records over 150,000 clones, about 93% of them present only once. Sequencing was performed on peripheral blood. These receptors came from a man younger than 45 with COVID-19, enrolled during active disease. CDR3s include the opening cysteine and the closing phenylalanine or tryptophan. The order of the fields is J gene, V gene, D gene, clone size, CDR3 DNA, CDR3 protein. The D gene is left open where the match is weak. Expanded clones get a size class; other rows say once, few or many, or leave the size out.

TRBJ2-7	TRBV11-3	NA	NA	TGTGCCAGCAGCCTAGGGGGAACGGGGAGGCAGTACTTC	CASSLGGTGRQYF
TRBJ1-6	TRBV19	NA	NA	TGTGCCAGTAGTATAGCCAGGGCCAATTCACCCCTCCACTTT	CASSIARANSPLHF
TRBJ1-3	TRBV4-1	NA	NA	TGCGCCAGCAGCCAAGTCCAGTTACCGGGAAACACCATATATTTT	CASSQVQLPGNTIYF
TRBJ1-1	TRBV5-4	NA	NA	TGTGCCAGTTCAGGGGTGAACACTGAAGCTTTCTTT	CASSGVNTEAFF
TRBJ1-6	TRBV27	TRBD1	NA	TGTGCCAGCAGTTTATCCCCGGACAGGGCTGCTTCACCCCTCCACTTT	CASSLSPDRAASPLHF
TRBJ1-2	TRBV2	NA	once	TGTGCCAGCAGTGAGGAGGGGACTAACAACTATGGCTACACCTTC	CASSEEGTNNYGYTF
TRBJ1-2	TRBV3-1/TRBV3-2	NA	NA	TGTGCCAGCAGCCAAGACCACAGCAACTATGGCTACACCTTC	CASSQDHSNYGYTF
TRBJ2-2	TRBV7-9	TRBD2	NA	TGTGCCAGCAGCTTAGATCTGGCGGGGGGGCCCGACACCGGGGAGCTGTTTTTT	CASSLDLAGGPDTGELFF
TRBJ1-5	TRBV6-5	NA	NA	TGTGCCAGCAGGCCGGACAGCTATAGCAATCAGCCCCAGCATTTT	CASRPDSYSNQPQHF
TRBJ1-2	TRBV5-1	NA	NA	TGCGCCAGCAGGGCTTCTCAGACAGTCCCTGGCTACACCTTC	CASRASQTVPGYTF
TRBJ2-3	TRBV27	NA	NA	TGTGCCAGCAGTTTTTTGGTCTCGGCCGGGGGCACAGATACGCAGTATTTT	CASSFLVSAGGTDTQYF
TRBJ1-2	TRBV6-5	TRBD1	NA	TGTGCCAGCAGTTACGGGGGACAGGGGGGCTACACCTTC	CASSYGGQGGYTF
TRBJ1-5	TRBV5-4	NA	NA	TGTGCCAGCAGCTTTGAGGGTAATCAGCCCCAGCATTTT	CASSFEGNQPQHF
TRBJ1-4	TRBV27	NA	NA	TGTGCCAGCAGTTTATCAGGCGGGCCTGGTTTGGGTAATGAAAAACTGTTTTTT	CASSLSGGPGLGNEKLFF
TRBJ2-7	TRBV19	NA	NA	TGTGCCAGTAGTATTGGGCAGACGAGCTCCTACGAGCAGTACTTC	CASSIGQTSSYEQYF
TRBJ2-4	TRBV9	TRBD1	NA	TGTGCCAGCAGCCATCGGGACAGTCTAGCCAAAAACATTCAGTACTTC	CASSHRDSLAKNIQYF
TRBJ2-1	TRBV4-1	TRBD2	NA	TGCGCCAGCAGCCAGGGACTAGCGAGAAACTCCTACAATGAGCAGTTCTTC	CASSQGLARNSYNEQFF
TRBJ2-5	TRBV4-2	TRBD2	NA	TGTGCCAGCAGCACTAGCGGGGGAGATGATCAAGAGACCCAGTACTTC	CASSTSGGDDQETQYF
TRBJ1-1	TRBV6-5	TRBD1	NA	TGTGCCAGCAGTTACGGCCTCACAGGGGGAACTGAAGCTTTCTTT	CASSYGLTGGTEAFF
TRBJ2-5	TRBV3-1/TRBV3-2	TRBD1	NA	TGTGCCAGCAGCCCCATCCTACAGGGGGCCGGAGAGACCCAGTACTTC	CASSPILQGAGETQYF
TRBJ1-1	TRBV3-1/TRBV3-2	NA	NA	TGTGCCAGCAGCCAAGATGACCAGGGATTACGAGCTTTCTTT	CASSQDDQGLRAFF